These 24 T cell receptor beta chains originate from one sample sequenced in a study of blood T cells in healthy people across ages. Through a sample-barcoded 5' primer and a J-beta primer mix, a second PCR was run for roughly 6 to 12 cycles. TCRdb passed the 5' RACE reads through MiXCR, listing each CDR3 protein once. The sample consists of 720,000 or so distinct CDR3 sequences, 40% to 50% of them appearing once. The sample consisted of blood. These receptors originate from a man aged 80 or over in good health.

The chain links TRBV20-1 to TRBJ2-4; 12 bases are shared with TRBD2. The DNA matches TRBJ2-7 better at its end, which makes the J call doubtful. Germline CDR1 and CDR2: DFQATT and SNEGSKA (reference sequence). The CDR3 runs to 14 residues. The CDR3 region has the DNA TGCAGTGCGCAGTCTAGCGGGGGGGCCTACGAGCAGTACTTC. Translated: CSAQSSGGAYEQYF.

This clonotype was observed at least ten times. The chain combines TRBV6-2 or TRBV6-3 with TRBJ2-6, with 15 bases matching TRBD2. The CDR3 length is 17 residues. Per germline, CDR1 MNHEY and CDR2 SVGEGT. V lost 6 bases and J lost 1; bases outside the gene matches: 1. The CDR3 nucleotides read TGTGCCAGCAGGGGACTAGCGGGAGGATCTGGGGCCAACGTCCTGACTTTC. Its translation is CASRGLAGGSGANVLTF.

A few counts support this clonotype. The chain couples TRBV7-2 to TRBJ2-7; 7 nucleotides align to TRBD1. The CDR3 extends over 15 amino acids. Germline V CDR1 and CDR2: SGHTA, FQGNSA. J was trimmed by 0 bases and V by 5 bases; bases with no gene match: 7. The CDR3 coding sequence is TGTGCCAGCAGCGACCTGGGACAGAGCTCCTACGAGCAGTACTTC. Translation gives CASSDLGQSSYEQYF.

V gene TRBV7-6 combines with J gene TRBJ2-2; D not certain. Germline V gene sequence: CDR1 SGHVS, CDR2 FNYEAQ. The CDR3 contains 15 residues. V was shortened by 2 bases and J by 1 base, with 8 bases between the two germline ends. CDR3 loop: CASSLFGRNTGELFF. The CDR3 bases are TGTGCCAGCAGCTTATTTGGCAGGAACACCGGGGAGCTGTTTTTT.

A few counts support this clonotype. The chain has TRBV9 and TRBJ2-3; D perhaps matches TRBD2 (6 bases). Germline V CDR1 and CDR2: SGDLS, YYNGEE. The CDR3 extends over 16 amino acids. V was cut by 4 bases and J by 3 bases, with 18 bases left in between. In DNA form, the CDR3 reads TGTGCCAGCAGCCCCTTGGGCGGGATAGTGACAGATACGCAGTATTTT. Protein: CASSPLGGIVTDTQYF. Drawing the rest from reference TRBV9 and TRBJ2-3, the complete variable domain is DSGVTQTPKHLITATGQRVTLRCSPRSGDLSVYWYQQSLDQGLQFLIQYYNGEERAKGNILERFSAQQFPDLHSELNLSSLELGDSALYFCASSPLGGIVTDTQYFGPGTRLTVL.

V and J are TRBV6-6 and TRBJ2-2; 13 nucleotides align to TRBD2. Germline CDR1 and CDR2: MNHNY and SVGAGI (reference sequence). The CDR3 runs 17 residues. After removal of 7 bases from V and 2 bases from J, the junction contained 7 bases not matched to a gene. The CDR3 sequence is CASNRLAGGQNTGELFF. For the CDR3, the DNA is TGTGCCAGCAACAGACTAGCGGGGGGCCAAAACACCGGGGAGCTGTTTTTT.

This chain links TRBV7-6 with TRBJ2-7, with D perhaps matching TRBD2 (6 bases). CDR3 length equals 14 residues. V was trimmed by 6 bases and J by 6 bases, leaving 18 bases between them. In germline, CDR1 is SGHVS, CDR2 FNYEAQ. The DNA of the CDR3 is TGTGCCAGCAGTTCGGGTGGAGGGGTGGGCGAGCAGTACTTC. Translating it yields CASSSGGGVGEQYF.

Written as DNA, the CDR3 is TGTGCCAGCAGCCAGGGGCAGGGGGGAAACACCGGGGAGCTGTTTTTT. This sequence encodes CASSQGQGGNTGELFF. The chain carries TRBV3-1 and TRBJ2-2; possible D gene TRBD1, 7 bases. The V end lost 3 bases, the J end lost 2 bases, and 13 bases lay between the germline ends. Germline assignment: CDR1 LGHDT and CDR2 YNNKEL (reference sequence). The CDR3 has 16 amino acids. The full variable domain, in which reference TRBV3-1 and TRBJ2-2 provide the parts outside the CDR3, is DTAVSQTPKYLVTQMGNDKSIKCEQNLGHDTMYWYKQDSKKFLKIMFSYNNKELIINETVPNRFSPKSPDKAHLNLHINSLELGDSAVYFCASSQGQGGNTGELFFGEGSRLTVL.

The chain joins TRBV4-3 to TRBJ1-2; D unresolved. The germline V gene encodes CDR1 LGHNA and CDR2 YSLEER. Trimming removed 2 bases from V and 0 bases from J, with 13 bases in between. This CDR3 spans 16 amino acids. In nucleotides, the CDR3 is TGCGCCAGCAGCCAAAACGACGGGCGAGCTAACTATGGCTACACCTTC. Translation gives CASSQNDGRANYGYTF.

The J gene is TRBJ1-1, the V gene TRBV6-5; tentatively, D is TRBD1 (6 bases). The germline V and J ends were trimmed by 4 bases and 7 bases, with 13 bases remaining between them. The CDR3 sequence is 13 residues long. Germline V lookup: CDR1 MNHEY, CDR2 SVGAGI. DNA for the CDR3: TGTGCCAGCAGTTCGCGGACAGAAAATGAAGCTTTCTTT. Its translation is CASSSRTENEAFF.

In its sample, this clonotype was seen once. In nucleotides, the CDR3 is TGTGCCAGCAGCTTGGGGACAGGGGTCACCGGGGAGCTGTTTTTT. Translating gives CASSLGTGVTGELFF. The rearrangement joins TRBV5-6 to TRBJ2-2, with 9 bases matching TRBD1. The junction had 1 base not matched to a gene; V was cut back by 0 bases and J by 4 bases. Germline V CDR1 and CDR2: SGHDT, YYEEEE. This CDR3 spans 15 amino acids.

This clonotype occurred a few times. CDR3 DNA sequence: TGTGCCACCAGTGATTTTGTGGCTAGCGGTTCCTACAATGAGCAGTTCTTC. Translation gives CATSDFVASGSYNEQFF. This chain joins TRBV24-1 and TRBJ2-1; 7 bases match TRBD2. The ends lost 1 base at V and 1 base at J; junction bases unmatched: 6. Germline V gene sequence: CDR1 KGHDR, CDR2 SFDVKD. The CDR3 contains 17 residues.

This clonotype appeared many times. The chain employs TRBV20-1 and TRBJ1-6, with 7 bases lining up with TRBD1. V was clipped by 3 bases and J by 7 bases; unmatched bases: 12. CDR3 size: 16 residues. CDR1 and CDR2 from the germline V gene are DFQATT and SNEGSKA (reference sequence). The CDR3 loop reads CSARERGRAQNSPLHF. CDR3 coding DNA: TGCAGTGCTAGGGAGAGGGGGCGAGCCCAAAATTCACCCCTCCACTTT.

The chain couples TRBV11-3 to TRBJ2-5, with D unclear. V was cut by 0 bases and J by 1 base, with 12 bases left in between. The CDR3 contains 16 residues. Germline lookup yields CDR1 SGHNT and CDR2 YENEEA. The CDR3 sequence is CASSLDFGPSQETQYF. In DNA, the CDR3 is TGTGCCAGCAGCTTAGACTTCGGACCCAGCCAAGAGACCCAGTACTTC.

This clonotype has just a few counts. This chain joins TRBV20-1 and TRBJ2-3; D is possibly TRBD1 (5 bases). Germline CDR1 and CDR2: DFQATT and SNEGSKA (reference sequence). The ends were cut back, 4 bases at V and 2 bases at J, with 13 bases in the middle. The CDR3 extends over 14 amino acids. The chain's CDR3 is CSAKPGPSTDTQYF. DNA for the CDR3: TGCAGTGCTAAACCAGGGCCCTCCACAGATACGCAGTATTTT.

J is TRBJ2-1 and V is TRBV6-5, with TRBD2 matching over 16 bases. Looked up from germline, CDR1 is MNHEY and CDR2 is SVGAGI. V lost 5 bases to trimming and J lost 7 bases; unmatched junction nucleotides: 5. This CDR3 is built from 16 residues. The CDR3 sequence is CASSRGLAGGGNEQFF. In DNA form, the CDR3 reads TGTGCCAGCAGTCGGGGACTAGCGGGAGGGGGGAATGAGCAGTTCTTC.

In this sample, this clonotype turned up a few times. V is TRBV20-1 and J is TRBJ1-4, with TRBD1 matching 8 bases. The CDR3 consists of 14 residues. The V gene end was trimmed by 3 bases and the J gene end by 2 bases; junction bases not matched to a gene: 2. Germline V lookup: CDR1 DFQATT, CDR2 SNEGSKA (reference sequence). The CDR3 DNA follows: TGCAGTGCTAGCCAGGGGGCGACTAATGAAAAACTGTTTTTT. It is translated as CSASQGATNEKLFF.

V gene TRBV7-9 combines with J gene TRBJ1-1; D not resolved. This CDR3 spans 14 amino acids. Trimming pared 1 base from V and 1 base from J, leaving 7 bases between. Germline CDR1 is SEHNR and CDR2 is FQNEAQ (reference sequence). As DNA, the CDR3 is TGTGCCAGCAGCTTAGAACAGAAGAACACTGAAGCTTTCTTT. Translation gives CASSLEQKNTEAFF. Complete variable domain (other parts from reference TRBV7-9 and TRBJ1-1): DTGVSQNPRHKITKRGQNVTFRCDPISEHNRLYWYRQTLGQGPEFLTYFQNEAQLEKSRLLSDRFSAERPKGSFSTLEIQRTEQGDSAMYLCASSLEQKNTEAFFGQGTRLTVV.

The chain recombines TRBV14 with TRBJ2-4; 7 positions match TRBD1. This CDR3 comprises 14 residues. Germline trimming cut 3 bases from V and 3 bases from J; bases unmatched to any gene: 2. CDR1 is SGHDN and CDR2 is FVKESK in the germline V gene. The CDR3 nucleotides read TGTGCCAGCAGCCAGGGACAGCTCAAAAACATTCAGTACTTC. Protein: CASSQGQLKNIQYF.

In its sample, this clonotype was seen a few times. The CDR3 protein is CAIRDRDVDEQYF. As DNA, the CDR3 is TGTGCCATCAGGGACAGGGATGTAGACGAGCAGTACTTC. The chain joins TRBV10-3 to TRBJ2-7; 8 bases map to TRBD1. CDR1 and CDR2 (germline): ENHRY, SYGVKD. The CDR3 is 13 residues long. Unmatched junction bases numbered 6, after V lost 6 bases and J lost 5 bases.

This clonotype was observed a few times. Since a much larger clone is just one base distant, this may be a read error. This sequence joins TRBV7-3 and TRBJ2-4; D is ambiguous. The germline V gene has CDR1 SGHTA and CDR2 FQGTGA. This CDR3 region has 14 residues. Trimming left V 2 bases short and J 6 bases short, with 11 bases between. This CDR3 reads CASSLGSEPNIQYF. For the CDR3, the DNA is TGTGCCAGCAGCTTAGGATCTGAGCCAAACATTCAGTACTTC.

This clonotype appeared once. Given a much more abundant clone one base away, this may be a read error. The gene calls are TRBV29-1 and TRBJ2-6; no clear D gene. The ends were cut back, 4 bases at V and 4 bases at J, with 8 bases in the middle. This CDR3 has 13 amino acids. Germline CDR1 is SQVTM and CDR2 is ANQGSEA. In DNA form, the CDR3 reads TGCAGCGTTGCCCGACGGGGGGCCAACGTCCTGACTTTC. This gives the protein CSVARRGANVLTF.

This clonotype was observed at least ten times. The chain is built from TRBV6-5 and TRBJ2-3, with no clear D. The CDR3 sequence is 14 residues long. V lost 5 bases, J lost 0 bases, and 9 bases lay in between. Per the germline V gene, CDR1 is MNHEY and CDR2 is SVGAGI. In DNA form, the CDR3 reads TGTGCCAGCAGTACGGGCGGAAGCACAGATACGCAGTATTTT. Its translation: CASSTGGSTDTQYF.

There are many counts of this clonotype. The CDR3 nucleotides are TGTGCCAGCTCACCCACCTCCGATGGGGGTAACATTCAGTACTTC. This translates into CASSPTSDGGNIQYF. J is TRBJ2-4 and V is TRBV18, with D perhaps given as TRBD1 or TRBD2 (5 bases each). Germline V lookup: CDR1 KGHSH, CDR2 LQKENI. The CDR3 extends over 15 amino acids. Trimming stripped 3 bases from V and 7 bases from J, with 16 bases between.